This T cell receptor (beta chain) was obtained from a study of T cells in Graves' hyperthyroidism and ophthalmopathy. It was considered stable Graves' hyperthyroidism when ophthalmopathy did not progress within 18 months. Patients aged 18 to 65 had newly diagnosed hyperthyroidism lasting under 2 months. 8.5 to 10 ml of fresh peripheral blood supplied the PBMCs. Researchers took RNA transcripts and amplified the TCR beta CDR3 regions from them. In the first-round RT-PCR of the TCR CDR3, the HTBI primer set was used. One entry per CDR3 protein results from TCRdb running MiXCR on the multiplex PCR reads. The table has some 400,000 distinct CDR3 sequences, approximately 19% seen once; the top ten hold about 3.5%. CDR1 and CDR2 from the germline V gene are KGHDR and SFDVKD. Losses at the gene ends were 9 bases for V and 4 bases for J; bases not matched to a gene: 16. The CDR3 totals 18 residues. The study's findings and limits: Most thyroid clonotypes with frequency above 0.001 were detected in blood.

Comments on this clonotype: Its antigen is unknown.

J is TRBJ2-4 and V is TRBV24-1, with 11 nucleotides matching TRBD1. This TCR was recovered from a woman younger than 35 with Graves' hyperthyroidism. Input material: blood. The CDR3 here is CATAGGTGGAGSKNIQYF. The CDR3 nucleotides are TGTGCCACCGCCGGCGGGACAGGGGGAGCAGGTTCGAAAAACATTCAGTACTTC.